This entry features one T cell receptor beta chain sequence. Generated by immunoSEQ multiplex PCR, the TCRdb table keeps only in-frame clones and is missing some. The data hold 140,000 or so clones, with about 87% observed a single time. This specimen belongs to a study of blood T cell repertoires in COVID-19. This sequence was found in a man aged 60-69 years with active or convalescent COVID-19. Sequenced sample: peripheral blood.

The CDR3 sequence is CASSKDTGTYEQYF. CDR3 nucleotide sequence: TGTGCCAGCAGCAAAGATACAGGGACCTACGAGCAGTACTTC. The chain links TRBV21-1 to TRBJ2-7; the listed D gene, TRBD1, was not tested against the DNA. TRBV21-1 is a pseudogene. The CDR3 has 14 residues.